The 15 T cell receptor beta chains listed next were all sequenced from one sample in a study of T cells in Graves' hyperthyroidism and ophthalmopathy. RNA transcripts provided the source from which TCR beta CDR3 regions were amplified. In the first-round RT-PCR of the TCR CDR3, the HTBI primer set was used. Each CDR3 protein is one row after TCRdb ran MiXCR on the multiplex PCR reads. This sample has fewer than 800,000 distinct CDR3 sequences, with roughly 15% found just once. Input material: blood. Every receptor here comes from a man aged 18-30 years with Graves' hyperthyroidism.

The rearrangement links TRBV18 to TRBJ1-2, with a weak D call TRBD1 (6 bases). CDR3 length: 16 amino acids. Trimming pared 2 bases from V and 4 bases from J, leaving 17 bases between. Germline CDR1 is KGHSH and CDR2 is LQKENI. The CDR3 nucleotides are TGTGCCAGCTCACCAACGACAGGAGACCTTAGCTATGGCTACACCTTC. Amino acid sequence: CASSPTTGDLSYGYTF.

This clonotype occurred many times. This chain connects TRBV28 to TRBJ2-1; 13 positions match TRBD2. Germline V gives CDR1 MDHEN, CDR2 SYDVKM. CDR3 length: 14 residues. J was trimmed by 9 bases and V by 7 bases; bases with no gene match: 6. CDR3 protein: CASKGLAGIGEQFF. The CDR3 DNA follows: TGTGCCAGCAAGGGACTAGCGGGAATCGGTGAGCAGTTCTTC. Together with reference TRBV28 and TRBJ2-1, the CDR3 gives the full variable domain: DVKVTQSSRYLVKRTGEKVFLECVQDMDHENMFWYRQDPGLGLRLIYFSYDVKMKEKGDIPEGYSVSREKKERFSLILESASTNQTSMYLCASKGLAGIGEQFFGPGTRLTVL.

This clonotype has only one observation. The gene calls are TRBV20-1 and TRBJ1-5; 10 positions match TRBD1. This CDR3 has 13 residues. The V and J ends lost 6 bases and 5 bases, in that order; junction bases with no gene match: 4. The germline V gene has CDR1 DFQATT and CDR2 SNEGSKA (reference sequence). The CDR3 reads CSATGTGDQPQHF. In DNA form, the CDR3 reads TGCAGTGCCACCGGGACAGGGGATCAGCCCCAGCATTTT.

The chain couples TRBV3-1 to TRBJ2-1, with 8 positions matching TRBD1. V lost 4 bases to trimming and J lost 12 bases; unmatched junction nucleotides: 14. The CDR3 is made up of 15 amino acids. CDR1 is LGHDT, CDR2 YNNKEL, per germline (reference sequence). The CDR3 region has the DNA TGTGCCAGCAGCCTAAAGCAGGGGGCGGCCGACGGGCAGTTCTTC. Amino acids: CASSLKQGAADGQFF.

V gene TRBV29-1 combines with J gene TRBJ1-2; a weak D match, TRBD1 (5 bases). CDR1 and CDR2 (germline): SQVTM, ANQGSEA. The CDR3 sequence is 12 residues long. V was pared by 5 bases and J by 5 bases, with 12 bases between. Here the CDR3 DNA reads TGCAGCGTTTACAGGAGACCTTATGGCTACACCTTC. This translates into CSVYRRPYGYTF.

The chain combines TRBV30 with TRBJ1-5, with no clear D. This CDR3 has 14 residues. V was trimmed by 1 base and J by 4 bases, leaving 11 bases between them. The germline gives CDR1 GTSNPN, CDR2 SVGIG (reference sequence). CDR3 sequence (DNA): TGTGCCTGGAGTGAGGCACTGCTAAATCAGCCCCAGCATTTT. As protein: CAWSEALLNQPQHF.

The CDR3 sequence is CASRGGWGETQYF. In nucleotides, the CDR3 is TGTGCCAGCAGAGGTGGATGGGGGGAGACCCAGTACTTC. The chain carries TRBV6-1 and TRBJ2-5; the D gene could be TRBD1 or TRBD2 (5 bases each). V lost 6 bases and J 5 bases, leaving 13 bases between the germline ends. Looked up from germline, CDR1 is MNHNS and CDR2 is SASEGT. This CDR3 has 13 residues.

The gene calls are TRBV9 and TRBJ1-3, with 9 bases aligning to TRBD1. Germline loops: CDR1 SGDLS, CDR2 YYNGEE. The CDR3 sequence is 17 residues long. J lost 0 bases, V lost 4 bases, and 8 bases had no gene match. The CDR3 DNA sequence: TGTGCCAGCAGCCACCCACGGGACAGGGTCTCTGGAAACACCATATATTTT. This gives the protein CASSHPRDRVSGNTIYF.

The CDR3 is CASSWAEAQNIQYF. Here the CDR3 DNA reads TGTGCCAGCAGCTGGGCGGAGGCACAAAACATTCAGTACTTC. V and J are TRBV7-9 and TRBJ2-4; a weak D match, TRBD2 (5 bases). CDR1 and CDR2 (germline): SEHNR, FQNEAQ (reference sequence). Trimming stripped 4 bases from V and 5 bases from J, with 12 bases between. This CDR3 contains 14 residues.

The CDR3 region is CASSANPGSYEQYF. In nucleotides, the CDR3 is TGTGCCAGCAGCGCTAACCCCGGTAGCTACGAGCAGTACTTC. The J gene is TRBJ2-7, the V gene TRBV14; no clear D gene. The length of the CDR3 is 14 residues. Trimming pared 5 bases from V and 3 bases from J, leaving 14 bases between. Germline CDR1 SGHDN, CDR2 FVKESK.

The chain has TRBV5-1 and TRBJ2-1, with 8 bases matching TRBD2. V was clipped by 4 bases and J by 3 bases; unmatched bases: 6. The length of the CDR3 is 15 residues. The germline V gene has CDR1 SGHRS and CDR2 YFSETQ. CDR3 loop: CASSPGGEHYNEQFF. CDR3 bases: TGCGCCAGCAGCCCGGGAGGGGAGCACTACAATGAGCAGTTCTTC.

This clonotype was seen many times. This chain joins TRBV6-2 or TRBV6-3 and TRBJ2-1, with TRBD2 matching 10 bases. The V gene end was trimmed by 0 bases and the J gene end by 4 bases; junction bases not matched to a gene: 3. Germline CDR1 and CDR2: MNHEY and SVGEGT. The CDR3 consists of 16 residues. CDR3 in amino acids: CASSYSTLAGYNEQFF. The CDR3 DNA follows: TGTGCCAGCAGTTACTCGACACTAGCGGGGTACAATGAGCAGTTCTTC.

The chain joins TRBV25-1 to TRBJ1-1, with D possibly TRBD1 on 5 matching bases. Per germline, CDR1 MGHDK and CDR2 SYGVNS. The V and J ends lost 4 bases and 4 bases respectively, with 13 bases between them. The length of the CDR3 is 14 residues. CDR3 in amino acids: CASSVRGLGTEAFF. In DNA form, the CDR3 reads TGTGCCAGCAGTGTAAGGGGACTCGGCACTGAAGCTTTCTTT.

This clonotype was detected ten times or more. V gene TRBV11-2 combines with J gene TRBJ2-3; the match to TRBD2 covers 8 bases. This CDR3 spans 14 amino acids. In germline, CDR1 is SGHAT, CDR2 FQNNGV. The V gene end was trimmed by 5 bases and the J gene end by 4 bases; junction bases not matched to a gene: 5. CDR3 in DNA: TGTGCCAGCAGCCAAGCGGGAGCCGCAGATACGCAGTATTTT. This sequence encodes CASSQAGAADTQYF.

This clonotype has at least ten counts. The chain couples TRBV20-1 to TRBJ1-1; a possible D gene is TRBD1 (6 bases). This CDR3 comprises 14 residues. Trimming shortened V by 3 bases and J by 4 bases, and 15 bases separated the two germline ends. Germline values: CDR1 DFQATT, CDR2 SNEGSKA (reference sequence). The CDR3 reads CSASRWTVPTEAFF. The DNA for the CDR3 is TGCAGTGCTAGCCGCTGGACAGTTCCCACTGAAGCTTTCTTT.